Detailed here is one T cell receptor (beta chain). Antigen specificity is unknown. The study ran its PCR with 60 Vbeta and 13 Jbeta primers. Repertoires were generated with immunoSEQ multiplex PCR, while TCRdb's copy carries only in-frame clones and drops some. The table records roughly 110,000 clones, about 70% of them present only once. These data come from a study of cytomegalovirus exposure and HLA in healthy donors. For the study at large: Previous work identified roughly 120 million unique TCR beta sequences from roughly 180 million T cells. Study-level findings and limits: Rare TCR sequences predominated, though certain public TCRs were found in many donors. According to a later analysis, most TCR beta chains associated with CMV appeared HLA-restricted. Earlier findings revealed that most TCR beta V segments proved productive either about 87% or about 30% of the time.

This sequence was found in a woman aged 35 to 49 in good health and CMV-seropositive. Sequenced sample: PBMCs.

The CDR3 here is CSVEEVRGAGNTIYF. CDR3 nucleotides: TGCAGCGTTGAAGAGGTCAGGGGCGCGGGAAACACCATATATTTT. The genes are TRBV29-1 and TRBJ1-3; a possible D gene is TRBD1 (6 bases). Germline values: CDR1 SQVTM, CDR2 ANQGSEA. The CDR3 runs to 15 residues. Trimming stripped 0 bases from V and 4 bases from J, with 13 bases between.